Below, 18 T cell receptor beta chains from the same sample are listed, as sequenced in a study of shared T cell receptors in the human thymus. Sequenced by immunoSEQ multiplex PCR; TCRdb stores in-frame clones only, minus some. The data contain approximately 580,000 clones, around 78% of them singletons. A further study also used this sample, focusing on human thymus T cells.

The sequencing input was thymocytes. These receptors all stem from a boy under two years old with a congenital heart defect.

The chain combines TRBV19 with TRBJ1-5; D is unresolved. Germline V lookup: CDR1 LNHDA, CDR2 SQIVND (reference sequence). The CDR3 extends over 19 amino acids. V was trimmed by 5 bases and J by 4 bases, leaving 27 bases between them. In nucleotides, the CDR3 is TGTGCCAGTAGTCCACTAGAACTCGTCGAGAAGATATGTAATCAGCCCCAGCATTTT. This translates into CASSPLELVEKICNQPQHF. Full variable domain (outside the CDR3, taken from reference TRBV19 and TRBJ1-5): DGGITQSPKYLFRKEGQNVTLSCEQNLNHDAMYWYRQDPGQGLRLIYYSQIVNDFQKGDIAEGYSVSREKKESFPLTVTSAQKNPTAFYLCASSPLELVEKICNQPQHFGDGTRLSIL.

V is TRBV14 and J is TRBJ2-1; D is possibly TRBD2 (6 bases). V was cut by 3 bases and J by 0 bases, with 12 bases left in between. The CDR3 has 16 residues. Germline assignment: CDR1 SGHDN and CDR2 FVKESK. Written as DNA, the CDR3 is TGTGCCAGCAGCCACCATAGCGGACCCTCCTACAATGAGCAGTTCTTC. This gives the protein CASSHHSGPSYNEQFF. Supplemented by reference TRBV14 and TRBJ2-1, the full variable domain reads EAGVTQFPSHSVIEKGQTVTLRCDPISGHDNLYWYRRVMGKEIKFLLHFVKESKQDESGMPNNRFLAERTGGTYSTLKVQPAELEDSGVYFCASSHHSGPSYNEQFFGPGTRLTVL.

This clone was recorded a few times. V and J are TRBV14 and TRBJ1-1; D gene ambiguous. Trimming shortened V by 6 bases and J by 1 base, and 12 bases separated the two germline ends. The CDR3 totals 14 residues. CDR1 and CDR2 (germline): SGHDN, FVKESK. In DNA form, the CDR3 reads TGTGCCAGCAGTCCAACTGAAGCGAACACTGAAGCTTTCTTT. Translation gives CASSPTEANTEAFF.

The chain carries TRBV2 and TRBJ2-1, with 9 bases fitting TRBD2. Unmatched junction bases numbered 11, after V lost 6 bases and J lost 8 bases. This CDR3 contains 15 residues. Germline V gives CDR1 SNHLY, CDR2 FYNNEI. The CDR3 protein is CASRQTSGLTDEQFF. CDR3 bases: TGTGCCAGCAGGCAGACTAGCGGTCTTACAGATGAGCAGTTCTTC.

The CDR3 bases are TGTGCCAGCAGCCCTAGGCTAGCGGGGGAGCAGTACTTC. Protein: CASSPRLAGEQYF. The chain joins TRBV7-6 to TRBJ2-7, with TRBD2 matching 9 bases. The germline gives CDR1 SGHVS, CDR2 FNYEAQ. J gave up 7 bases and V 5 bases, and 6 bases lay outside the gene matches. CDR3 length: 13 amino acids.

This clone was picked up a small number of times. The CDR3: CASGGVNEQFF. The CDR3 DNA is TGTGCCAGCGGGGGGGTCAATGAGCAGTTCTTC. The V and J genes are TRBV28 and TRBJ2-1; 7 nucleotides match TRBD2. CDR3 size: 11 residues. Trimming removed 8 bases from V and 6 bases from J; junction bases left unmatched: 1. Germline CDR1 and CDR2: MDHEN and SYDVKM.

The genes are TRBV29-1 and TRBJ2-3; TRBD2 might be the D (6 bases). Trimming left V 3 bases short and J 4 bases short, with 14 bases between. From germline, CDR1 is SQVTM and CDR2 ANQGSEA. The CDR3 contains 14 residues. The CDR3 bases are TGCAGCGTTGAGGAAGAGGAGGGTTCAGATACGCAGTATTTT. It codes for CSVEEEEGSDTQYF.

CDR3 region: CASGLVPPGLAIIYNEQFF. The CDR3 DNA sequence: TGTGCTAGTGGTTTGGTTCCCCCGGGACTAGCGATAATCTACAATGAGCAGTTCTTC. The chain carries TRBV12-5 and TRBJ2-1, with 10 bases aligning to TRBD2. CDR3 length: 19 residues. V lost 0 bases to trimming and J lost 3 bases; unmatched junction nucleotides: 11. Germline assignment: CDR1 LGHNT and CDR2 FRNRAP.

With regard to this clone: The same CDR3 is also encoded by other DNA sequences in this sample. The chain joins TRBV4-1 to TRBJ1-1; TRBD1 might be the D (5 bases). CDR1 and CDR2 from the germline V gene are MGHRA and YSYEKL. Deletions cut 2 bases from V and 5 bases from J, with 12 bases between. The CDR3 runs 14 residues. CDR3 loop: CASSQIRQGTEAFF. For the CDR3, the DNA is TGCGCCAGCAGCCAAATACGGCAGGGAACTGAAGCTTTCTTT.

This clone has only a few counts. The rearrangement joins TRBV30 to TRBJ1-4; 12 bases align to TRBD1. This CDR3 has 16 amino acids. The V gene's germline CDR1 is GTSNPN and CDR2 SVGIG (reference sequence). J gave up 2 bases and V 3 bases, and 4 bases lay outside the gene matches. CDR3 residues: CAWRRGQGATNEKLFF. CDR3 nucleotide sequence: TGTGCCTGGAGAAGGGGACAGGGGGCGACTAATGAAAAACTGTTTTTT. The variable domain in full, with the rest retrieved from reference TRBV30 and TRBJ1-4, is SQTIHQWPATLVQPVGSPLSLECTVEGTSNPNLYWYRQAAGRGLQLLFYSVGIGQISSEVPQNLSASRPQDRQFILSSKKLLLSDSGFYLCAWRRGQGATNEKLFFGSGTQLSVL.

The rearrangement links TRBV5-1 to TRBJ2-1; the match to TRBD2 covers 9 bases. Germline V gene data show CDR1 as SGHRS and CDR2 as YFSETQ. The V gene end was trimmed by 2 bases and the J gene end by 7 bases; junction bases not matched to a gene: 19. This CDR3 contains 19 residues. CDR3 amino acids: CASSFLTTWTSERPNEQFF. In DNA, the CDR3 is TGCGCCAGCAGCTTCCTTACAACCTGGACTAGCGAGAGGCCTAATGAGCAGTTCTTC.

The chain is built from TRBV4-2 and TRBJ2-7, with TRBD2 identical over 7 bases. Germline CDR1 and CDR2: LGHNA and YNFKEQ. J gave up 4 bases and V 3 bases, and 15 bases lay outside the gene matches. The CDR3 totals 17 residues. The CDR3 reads CASSHLPESGNYYEQYF. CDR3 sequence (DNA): TGTGCCAGCAGCCACCTTCCGGAAAGCGGGAACTATTACGAGCAGTACTTC.

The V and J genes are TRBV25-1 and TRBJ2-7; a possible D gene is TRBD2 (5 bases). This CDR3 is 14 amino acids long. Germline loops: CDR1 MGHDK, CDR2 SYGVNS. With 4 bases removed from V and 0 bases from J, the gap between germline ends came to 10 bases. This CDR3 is CASSVLGHSYEQYF. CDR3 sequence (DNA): TGTGCCAGCAGTGTACTAGGCCACTCCTACGAGCAGTACTTC.

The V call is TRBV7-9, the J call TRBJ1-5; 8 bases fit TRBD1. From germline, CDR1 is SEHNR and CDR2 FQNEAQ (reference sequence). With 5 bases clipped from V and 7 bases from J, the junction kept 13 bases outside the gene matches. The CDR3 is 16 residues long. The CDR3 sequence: CASSLIGQGARQPQHF. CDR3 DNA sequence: TGTGCCAGCAGCCTTATCGGGCAGGGGGCGAGGCAGCCCCAGCATTTT.

CDR3 residues: CASSHRTGYGYTF. CDR3 nucleotide sequence: TGTGCCAGCAGTCACCGGACAGGCTATGGCTACACCTTC. The chain recombines TRBV6-1 with TRBJ1-2, with 7 bases aligning to TRBD1. V gave up 5 bases and J gave up 4 bases; unmatched junction bases: 4. The CDR3 is 13 amino acids. In germline, CDR1 is MNHNS, CDR2 SASEGT.

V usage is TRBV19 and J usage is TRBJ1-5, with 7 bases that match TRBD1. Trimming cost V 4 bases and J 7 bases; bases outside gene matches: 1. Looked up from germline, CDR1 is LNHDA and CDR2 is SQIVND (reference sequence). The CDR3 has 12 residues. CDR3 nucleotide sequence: TGTGCCAGTAGTAGACAGGGACAGCCCCAGCATTTT. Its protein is CASSRQGQPQHF.

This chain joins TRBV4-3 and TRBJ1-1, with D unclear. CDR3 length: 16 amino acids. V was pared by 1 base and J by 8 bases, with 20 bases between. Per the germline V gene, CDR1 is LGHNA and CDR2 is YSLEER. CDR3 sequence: CASSQASRRSSFEAFF. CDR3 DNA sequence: TGCGCCAGCAGCCAAGCCTCCAGACGGAGCTCCTTCGAAGCTTTCTTT.

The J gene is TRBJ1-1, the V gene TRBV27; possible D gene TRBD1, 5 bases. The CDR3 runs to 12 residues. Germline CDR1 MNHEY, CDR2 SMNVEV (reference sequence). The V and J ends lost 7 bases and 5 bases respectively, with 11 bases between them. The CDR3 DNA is TGTGCCAGCAACGGGGGAGGGACTGAAGCTTTCTTT. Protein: CASNGGGTEAFF.